This T cell receptor (beta chain) was obtained from a study of T cell responses to AZD1222 COVID-19 vaccine. Sequencing used immunoSEQ multiplex PCR; TCRdb keeps in-frame clones, though not all of them. There are 90,000 to 120,000 clones in the sample; under 95% occur only once, and approximately 22% lies in the top ten. A note on this clone: Antigen unknown.

Overall study findings and caveats: Vaccine-related CD4 TCRs covered spike, predominating at 160-218 and 743-854. Unmutated variant regions are reportedly targeted by nearly half of spike-specific TCRs. There were mostly white British donors and more females than males, and clonal diversity was possibly underestimated. Repertoire sampling occurred only after the peak T cell response.

Germline lookup yields CDR1 SGHRS and CDR2 YFSETQ. The CDR3 runs to 14 residues. The trim removed 2 bases at V and 7 bases at J, leaving 6 bases unmatched. The source is an adult in good health. The chain employs TRBV5-1 and TRBJ2-1, with 7 positions matching TRBD1. Specimen: peripheral blood, collected on day 0 of AZD1222 vaccination. The CDR3: CASSFTGASNEQFF. The CDR3 nucleotides read TGCGCCAGCAGCTTTACAGGGGCTTCAAATGAGCAGTTCTTC.